This T cell receptor (beta chain) originates from a study of response to subunit inactivated influenza vaccine. Notes on the study in general: Researchers suggested that each seasonal influenza vaccination recruits few new T cells.

MiXCR was run by TCRdb on the RT-PCR reads, yielding one entry per CDR3 protein. Of almost 250,000 distinct CDR3 sequences in the sample, 9% to 15% were seen once. Many counts were recorded for this clonotype. The antigen is unknown. The CDR3 length is 14 residues. In germline, CDR1 is SEHNR, CDR2 FQNEAQ (reference sequence). Deletions cut 1 base from V and 2 bases from J, with 8 bases between. This sequence originates from a man aged 50-59 years who received an inactivated influenza vaccine. The chain links TRBV7-9 to TRBJ2-5; D gene uncertain. The material was non-naive T cells sorted from PBMCs, obtained 14 to 15 days before vaccination. CDR3 sequence: CASSLVLGQETQYF. CDR3 in DNA: TGTGCCAGCAGCTTAGTGTTGGGGCAAGAGACCCAGTACTTC.